The 9 T cell receptor beta chains below all came from one sample that was sequenced in a study of blood T cell repertoires in COVID-19. Clones were read by immunoSEQ multiplex PCR, and TCRdb kept only the in-frame ones, dropping some. The sample has just over 150,000 clones, approximately 92% seen once. The sequenced sample consisted of peripheral blood. The receptor source for this set is a woman in her thirties or forties with acute or convalescent COVID-19.

The V call is TRBV6-6, the J call TRBJ2-1, with 12 bases fitting TRBD2. The CDR3 consists of 16 residues. The germline V gene encodes CDR1 MNHNY and CDR2 SVGAGI (reference sequence). Trimming at V came to 5 bases and at J to 7 bases, leaving 9 bases not matched to a gene. The CDR3 region is CASSPLAGGPQNEQFF. In DNA, the CDR3 is TGTGCCAGCAGTCCCCTAGCGGGAGGGCCTCAAAATGAGCAGTTCTTC.

This chain connects TRBV18 to TRBJ2-1, with 10 bases aligning to TRBD1. Germline values: CDR1 KGHSH, CDR2 LQKENI. This CDR3 spans 14 amino acids. The V segment lost 4 bases and the J segment 8 bases; nucleotides outside the gene matches: 5. The CDR3, as DNA: TGTGCCAGCTCACGGGACAGGGGTTTCGATGAGCAGTTCTTC. Translating gives CASSRDRGFDEQFF.

Concerning this clone: The sample holds other DNA sequences that translate to the same CDR3. This chain uses TRBV2 with TRBJ1-4; D possibly corresponds to TRBD1 (5 bases). CDR3 length: 14 residues. Trimming took off 4 bases at V and 5 bases at J, with 11 bases between the two ends. Looked up from germline, CDR1 is SNHLY and CDR2 is FYNNEI. CDR3 sequence: CASSVDRANEKLFF. DNA of the CDR3: TGTGCCAGCAGTGTAGACAGAGCGAATGAAAAACTGTTTTTT.

The rearrangement links TRBV11-3 to TRBJ1-1; TRBD1 matches 7 bases. Trimming at V came to 4 bases and at J to 11 bases, leaving 10 bases not matched to a gene. The germline V gene has CDR1 SGHNT and CDR2 YENEEA. This CDR3 region has 13 residues. CDR3 in DNA: TGTGCCAGCAGCTCCGACACAGGGGTCCGGGCTTTCTTT. Protein product: CASSSDTGVRAFF.

The genes are TRBV5-6 and TRBJ2-7; 10 nucleotides align to TRBD1. The length of the CDR3 is 14 residues. J gave up 6 bases and V 9 bases, and 12 bases lay outside the gene matches. The germline V gene has CDR1 SGHDT and CDR2 YYEEEE. The CDR3 is CATSRGTGVREQYF. The CDR3 DNA follows: TGTGCCACCTCCCGGGGGACAGGGGTACGCGAGCAGTACTTC.

This clone showed up just once. The chain couples TRBV21-1 to TRBJ1-4. TRBV21-1 is a pseudogene locus. CDR3 length: 12 amino acids. CDR3 bases: TGTGTCGGGGTTTTAGGTTGTGAAAAACTGTTTTTT. Translating it yields CVGVLGCEKLFF.

The rearrangement uses TRBV5-1 and TRBJ1-6, with D unresolved. The CDR3 extends over 15 amino acids. The V gene lost 0 bases and the J gene lost 7 bases, with 11 bases spanning the gap. CDR1 and CDR2 from the germline V gene are SGHRS and YFSETQ. CDR3 residues: CASSLASEWNSPLHF. CDR3 nucleotides: TGCGCCAGCAGCTTGGCCTCAGAATGGAATTCACCCCTCCACTTT. Full variable domain (outside the CDR3, taken from reference TRBV5-1 and TRBJ1-6): KAGVTQTPRYLIKTRGQQVTLSCSPISGHRSVSWYQQTPGQGLQFLFEYFSETQRNKGNFPGRFSGRQFSNSRSEMNVSTLELGDSALYLCASSLASEWNSPLHFGNGTRLTVT.

The chain has TRBV2 and TRBJ1-4, with D perhaps TRBD1 (6 bases). Trimming shortened V by 6 bases and J by 7 bases, and 18 bases separated the two germline ends. This CDR3 has 15 amino acids. CDR1 is SNHLY, CDR2 FYNNEI, per germline. CDR3 in DNA: TGTGCCAGCAGCCTTCAAGGGGGTAGAGGTGAAAAACTGTTTTTT. This codes for CASSLQGGRGEKLFF.

J is TRBJ1-1 and V is TRBV11-2; D call uncertain. Germline values: CDR1 SGHAT, CDR2 FQNNGV. The CDR3 totals 11 residues. The ends were cut back, 3 bases at V and 8 bases at J, with 7 bases in the middle. The CDR3 bases are TGTGCCAGCAGCTTTCGGTGGGAAGCTTTCTTT. Its protein product is CASSFRWEAFF.